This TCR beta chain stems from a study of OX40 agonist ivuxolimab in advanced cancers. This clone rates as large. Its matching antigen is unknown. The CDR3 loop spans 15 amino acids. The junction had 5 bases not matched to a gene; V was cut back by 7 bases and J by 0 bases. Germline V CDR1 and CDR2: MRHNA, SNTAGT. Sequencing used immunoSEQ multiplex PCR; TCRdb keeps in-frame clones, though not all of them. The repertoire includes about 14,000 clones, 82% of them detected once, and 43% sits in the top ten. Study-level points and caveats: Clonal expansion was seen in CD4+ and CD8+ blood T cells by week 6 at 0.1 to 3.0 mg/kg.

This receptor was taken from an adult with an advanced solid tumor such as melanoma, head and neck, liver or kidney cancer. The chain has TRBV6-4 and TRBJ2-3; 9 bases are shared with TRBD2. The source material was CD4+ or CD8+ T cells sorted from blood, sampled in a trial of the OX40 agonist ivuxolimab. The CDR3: CASTPTSGSTDTQYF. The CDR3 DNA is TGTGCCAGCACCCCGACTAGCGGAAGCACAGATACGCAGTATTTT.